These 5 T cell receptor beta chains came from one sample sequenced in a study of T-cell reconstitution after alpha-beta-depleted transplantation in children (dated by TCRdb to the mid-2010s). Library preparation employed PCR. Sequenced on an Illumina HiSeq 2500. TCR library preparation used molecular barcoding, with unique molecular identifiers applied to normalize quantification of the TCRbeta repertoire. TCRdb reran the public reads through fastp at Q25 and MiXCR, keeping productive beta chains. Rows matching on CDR3 protein sequence are summarized as one entry with the most common DNA and genes. A total of about 830,000 distinct CDR3 sequences appear in this sample, about 15% of them only once. The ten biggest clones cover approximately 4.5% of the sample. Explained via the paper, the treatment or condition label denotes: allogeneic hematopoietic cell transplantation with graft depleted of TCRalphabeta T cells and CD19 B cells.

Here the sequenced sample was PBMCs, mostly from graft donor cells, taken 360 days after TCRalphabeta/CD19-depleted stem cell transplant. Every receptor here comes from a male patient younger than 18 who had a stem cell transplant for acute lymphoblastic leukemia, so the T cells may come from the graft donor.

This chain connects TRBV6-6 to TRBJ2-7; D not resolved. CDR1 is MNHNY and CDR2 is SVGAGI in the germline V gene (reference sequence). With 3 bases removed from V and 0 bases from J, the gap between germline ends came to 6 bases. There are 13 residues in the CDR3. CDR3 sequence: CASSYDYSYEQYF. CDR3 in DNA: TGTGCCAGCAGTTATGATTACTCCTACGAGCAGTACTTC.

The V gene is TRBV5-6, the J gene TRBJ1-4; a weak D match, TRBD1 (5 bases). The CDR3 length is 14 residues. V was clipped by 4 bases and J by 4 bases, with 11 bases between them. Germline V gene lookup returns CDR1 SGHDT and CDR2 YYEEEE. This chain's CDR3 is CASSPWGINEKLFF. The DNA for the CDR3 is TGTGCCAGCAGCCCATGGGGGATTAATGAAAAACTGTTTTTT.

With regard to this clonotype: One base away lies a much larger clone, so this may be a sequencing read error. The CDR3 DNA reads TGTGCCAGCAGCGTAGACTACGAGCAGTACTTC. This codes for CASSVDYEQYF. The chain uses TRBV7-9 and TRBJ2-7, with D unresolved. This CDR3 spans 11 amino acids. Germline V gene lookup returns CDR1 SEHNR and CDR2 FQNEAQ (reference sequence). V shed 5 bases and J shed 3 bases, with 5 bases lying between them.

J is TRBJ2-7 and V is TRBV7-3, with TRBD2 identical over 9 bases. Germline values: CDR1 SGHTA, CDR2 FQGTGA. This CDR3 has 14 residues. V gave up 1 base and J gave up 3 bases; unmatched junction bases: 1. The CDR3 DNA follows: TGTGCCAGCAGCTTAAAAGCGGGAGGCTACGAGCAGTACTTC. This gives the protein CASSLKAGGYEQYF. Based on the CDR3 plus reference TRBV7-3 and TRBJ2-7, the full variable domain is GAGVSQTPSNKVTEKGKYVELRCDPISGHTALYWYRQSLGQGPEFLIYFQGTGAADDSGLPNDRFFAVRPEGSVSTLKIQRTERGDSAVYLCASSLKAGGYEQYFGPGTRLTVT.

This clonotype occurred many times. J is TRBJ2-4 and V is TRBV12-3 or TRBV12-4; possibly TRBD2 for D (6 bases). This CDR3 is 14 amino acids long. Trimming shortened V by 2 bases and J by 4 bases, and 9 bases separated the two germline ends. As DNA, the CDR3 is TGTGCCAGCAGTTTAAGACGGGAGAAAAACATTCAGTACTTC. It is translated as CASSLRREKNIQYF.